This T cell receptor beta chain was captured by sequencing in a study of T cell repertoires in cytomegalovirus infection. Study overall: The public TCR beta signatures pointed to both CMV infection and matching HLA type.

Study-level points and caveats: The ex vivo response showed dominance by HLA-C-restricted CMV-specific TCR beta clonotypes. Carriers of CMV and the relevant HLA type were discriminated by public TCR beta frequency.

TCRdb reanalysed the reads using MiXCR and keeps one entry per CDR3 protein. The repertoire holds 700,000 to 850,000 distinct CDR3 sequences, with around a third as singletons. Germline V gene sequence: CDR1 MNHNS, CDR2 SASEGT. Deletions cut 3 bases from V and 2 bases from J, with 17 bases between. The CDR3 length is 16 residues. The sample holds a few counts of this clonotype. Its matching antigen is unknown. Source: cultured CD8+ T cells from PBMCs, taken from culture after CMV antigen stimulation. The origin of this receptor is a human donor in good health (CMV status not recorded). Some clones in this sample may be carry-over from other donors' samples. V is TRBV6-1 and J is TRBJ2-7; D is perhaps TRBD1 (5 bases). CDR3 loop: CASSDNPWGSAYEQYV. The CDR3 coding sequence is TGTGCCAGCAGTGACAATCCCTGGGGCAGTGCCTACGAGCAGTACGTC.